This passage covers 3 T cell receptor beta chains from one sample sequenced in a study of blood T cell repertoires in COVID-19. TCRdb keeps only in-frame clones here, not all; method: immunoSEQ multiplex PCR. The table shows 78,000 or so clones, with approximately 83% occurring only once. Input material: peripheral blood. The receptors shown here come from a human donor in a cohort sampled during active COVID-19.

The rearrangement joins TRBV5-1 to TRBJ2-1, with D hard to call. This CDR3 region has 12 residues. In germline, CDR1 is SGHRS, CDR2 YFSETQ. The ends were cut back, 4 bases at V and 10 bases at J, with 12 bases in the middle. In DNA, the CDR3 is TGCGCCAGCAGCGCCAGTCTCGGGGAGCAGTTCTTC. Amino acid sequence: CASSASLGEQFF.

The chain carries TRBV19 and TRBJ2-5; TRBD1 aligns across 7 bases. This CDR3 has 15 amino acids. The junction had 10 bases not matched to a gene; V was cut back by 5 bases and J by 4 bases. Germline lookup yields CDR1 LNHDA and CDR2 SQIVND (reference sequence). In DNA, the CDR3 is TGTGCCAGTAGTCCCCTCCCAGGGGGTAGAGAGACCCAGTACTTC. It translates to CASSPLPGGRETQYF.

The V gene is TRBV7-3, the J gene TRBJ2-5, with a tentative D call TRBD2 (5 bases). CDR3 length: 15 residues. Germline CDR1 is SGHTA and CDR2 is FQGTGA. The V gene lost 2 bases and the J gene lost 0 bases, with 10 bases spanning the gap. The CDR3 reads CASSLAGLHQETQYF. In nucleotides, the CDR3 is TGTGCCAGCAGCTTAGCGGGCCTTCACCAAGAGACCCAGTACTTC.